One and the same sample provided the 18 T cell receptor beta chains below, sequenced in a study of T cell changes during pregnancy in multiple sclerosis. The table came from immunoSEQ multiplex PCR; TCRdb's copy has only in-frame clones and leaves some out. The data show roughly 100,000 clones, 91% seen once. The source material was peripheral blood, sampled after pregnancy. The source is a female donor in good health, enrolled as a control in a pregnancy study.

The CDR3 nucleotides read TGTGCCAGCAGCTGGGGACGGACTAGCGGGGAGACTACTTACGAGCAGTACTTC. As protein: CASSWGRTSGETTYEQYF. The J gene is TRBJ2-7, the V gene TRBV7-8; 12 positions match TRBD2. CDR1 is SGHVS, CDR2 FQNEAQ, per germline. CDR3 size: 18 residues. Trimming at V came to 4 bases and at J to 4 bases, leaving 14 bases not matched to a gene.

This clone has only one observation. V and J are TRBV7-9 and TRBJ1-1; 7 bases fit TRBD1. CDR3 length equals 11 residues. In germline, CDR1 is SEHNR, CDR2 FQNEAQ (reference sequence). With V trimmed by 1 base and J by 10 bases, 0 bases remained unmatched. The chain's CDR3 is CASSLGQGAFF. The CDR3 DNA follows: TGTGCCAGCAGCTTAGGACAGGGAGCTTTCTTT.

CDR3 bases: TGTGCCAGCAGCTACAGTGGGGGGGGTACCTACAATGAGCAGTTCTTC. It codes for CASSYSGGGTYNEQFF. The chain combines TRBV7-2 with TRBJ2-1; 7 bases map to TRBD2. Germline assignment: CDR1 SGHTA and CDR2 FQGNSA. The CDR3 spans 16 residues. V dropped 4 bases and J dropped 2; count of bases not matched to a gene: 8.

A note on this clone: A read error may account for a junction end that differs from germline. The chain couples TRBV15 to TRBJ2-2; TRBD2 might be the D (5 bases). CDR1 and CDR2 (germline): LNHNV, YYDKDF (reference sequence). The CDR3 extends over 15 amino acids. CDR3 in amino acids: CATSRDLAGPGELLF. DNA for the CDR3: TGTGCCACCAGCAGAGATCTTGCGGGCCCCGGGGAGCTGCTTTTT. Looking up the rest from reference TRBV15 and TRBJ2-2 gives the full variable domain: DAMVIQNPRYQVTQFGKPVTLSCSQTLNHNVMYWYQQKSSQAPKLLFHYYDKDFNNEADTPDNFQSRRPNTSFCFLDIRSPGLGDTAMYLCATSRDLAGPGELLFGEGSRLTVL.

J is TRBJ2-7 and V is TRBV14; 13 positions agree with TRBD2. Unmatched junction bases numbered 14, after V lost 4 bases and J lost 2 bases. The CDR3 runs 19 residues. Germline lookup yields CDR1 SGHDN and CDR2 FVKESK. CDR3 amino acids: CASSPFDLRGTSGTYEQYF. CDR3 coding DNA: TGTGCCAGCAGCCCCTTCGACCTACGTGGGACTAGCGGGACCTACGAGCAGTACTTC.

The rearrangement uses TRBV5-6 and TRBJ1-2; D unclear. V was trimmed by 4 bases and J by 5 bases, leaving 12 bases between them. Germline values: CDR1 SGHDT, CDR2 YYEEEE. This CDR3 comprises 13 residues. Here the CDR3 reads CASSLGREYGYTF. The CDR3 DNA sequence: TGTGCCAGCAGCCTCGGGCGGGAGTATGGCTACACCTTC. The entire variable domain, with the rest obtained from reference TRBV5-6 and TRBJ1-2, is as follows: DAGVTQSPTHLIKTRGQQVTLRCSPKSGHDTVSWYQQALGQGPQFIFQYYEEEERQRGNFPDRFSGHQFPNYSSELNVNALLLGDSALYLCASSLGREYGYTFGSGTRLTVV.

The V call is TRBV5-4, the J call TRBJ2-7, with D hard to call. The germline V and J ends were trimmed by 1 base and 3 bases, with 5 bases remaining between them. The CDR3 extends over 12 amino acids. The V gene's germline CDR1 is SGHNT and CDR2 YYREEE (reference sequence). This CDR3 is CASSLRDYEQYF. DNA of the CDR3: TGTGCCAGCAGCTTGAGAGACTACGAGCAGTACTTC.

The sample holds a few counts of this clone. The chain joins TRBV19 to TRBJ1-6; maybe TRBD1 (5 bases). Germline CDR1 LNHDA, CDR2 SQIVND (reference sequence). Trimming left V 3 bases short and J 7 bases short, with 16 bases between. The CDR3 is made up of 16 amino acids. The CDR3 bases are TGTGCCAGTAGTATCGCCACAGGCAAAAGGAATTCACCCCTCCACTTT. Protein product: CASSIATGKRNSPLHF. Combining the CDR3 with reference TRBV19 and TRBJ1-6 gives the whole variable domain DGGITQSPKYLFRKEGQNVTLSCEQNLNHDAMYWYRQDPGQGLRLIYYSQIVNDFQKGDIAEGYSVSREKKESFPLTVTSAQKNPTAFYLCASSIATGKRNSPLHFGNGTRLTVT.

J is TRBJ2-5 and V is TRBV6-5; D is perhaps TRBD2 (5 bases). The CDR3 loop spans 15 amino acids. Per germline, CDR1 MNHEY and CDR2 SVGAGI. The ends were cut back, 2 bases at V and 5 bases at J, with 15 bases in the middle. Here the CDR3 reads CASSYTAGVGETQYF. The DNA of the CDR3 is TGTGCCAGCAGTTACACGGCCGGGGTGGGGGAGACCCAGTACTTC.

V gene TRBV27 combines with J gene TRBJ2-3, with TRBD1 matching 9 bases. With V trimmed by 7 bases and J by 7 bases, 9 bases remained unmatched. The CDR3 loop spans 14 amino acids. Germline-derived CDR1 and CDR2 are MNHEY and SMNVEV (reference sequence). The CDR3 DNA is TGTGCCAGCACCCCGGACAGGGGCGTCAATACGCAGTATTTT. Protein: CASTPDRGVNTQYF.

The rearrangement links TRBV10-3 to TRBJ2-1, with D maybe TRBD1 (5 bases). There are 13 residues in the CDR3. The V gene lost 0 bases and the J gene lost 7 bases, with 7 bases spanning the gap. CDR1 and CDR2 (germline): ENHRY, SYGVKD. The CDR3 coding sequence is TGTGCCATCAGTGAGTCAGGGGAAAATGAGCAGTTCTTC. Translating it yields CAISESGENEQFF.

The chain is built from TRBV7-6 and TRBJ2-2; no firm D call. Trimming took 1 base from V and 2 from J, leaving 8 bases between them. This CDR3 is 15 amino acids long. Germline V gives CDR1 SGHVS, CDR2 FNYEAQ. The CDR3 loop reads CASSLVFSNTGELFF. CDR3 DNA: TGTGCCAGCAGCTTAGTGTTTTCAAACACCGGGGAGCTGTTTTTT.

This chain joins TRBV5-6 and TRBJ2-7, with a tentative D call TRBD2 (6 bases). The germline V gene encodes CDR1 SGHDT and CDR2 YYEEEE. Trimming left V 3 bases short and J 2 bases short, with 15 bases between. The CDR3 sequence is 15 residues long. The CDR3 region is CASSWGIPGAYEQYF. CDR3 coding DNA: TGTGCCAGCAGCTGGGGGATTCCGGGGGCCTACGAGCAGTACTTC.

This clone was found once. V and J are TRBV4-1 and TRBJ1-4; a weak D match, TRBD1 (5 bases). The CDR3 extends over 18 amino acids. Germline CDR1 and CDR2: MGHRA and YSYEKL. Trimming took off 1 base at V and 1 base at J, with 16 bases between the two ends. This CDR3 is CASSQGPRGGVTNEKLFF. CDR3 nucleotide sequence: TGCGCCAGCAGCCAAGGCCCCCGCGGAGGGGTAACTAATGAAAAACTGTTTTTT.

V gene TRBV9 combines with J gene TRBJ1-6, with D perhaps matching TRBD1 (6 bases). This CDR3 is 15 amino acids long. Deletions cut 4 bases from V and 8 bases from J, with 16 bases between. In germline, CDR1 is SGDLS, CDR2 YYNGEE. The CDR3 region has the DNA TGTGCCAGCAGCCCCGTTGACAGGTGGGATTCACCCCTCCACTTT. Its translation is CASSPVDRWDSPLHF.

V usage is TRBV2 and J usage is TRBJ2-3, with unresolved D. CDR1 and CDR2 (germline): SNHLY, FYNNEI. Between the trimmed V and J ends, which lost 4 bases and 0 bases, there was a span of 8 bases. The CDR3 covers 14 residues. CDR3 in DNA: TGTGCCAGCAGTGTTGACACTAGCACAGATACGCAGTATTTT. Its translation is CASSVDTSTDTQYF.

The chain recombines TRBV4-1 with TRBJ1-5; no reliable D call. This CDR3 has 15 residues. V lost 1 base and J lost 2, with 9 bases in between. Germline CDR1 is MGHRA and CDR2 is YSYEKL. The CDR3 here is CASSQGQIRNQPQHF. CDR3 bases: TGCGCCAGCAGCCAAGGGCAGATCCGCAATCAGCCCCAGCATTTT.

V usage is TRBV19 and J usage is TRBJ1-2; a weak D match, TRBD1 (5 bases). CDR1 is LNHDA, CDR2 SQIVND, per germline (reference sequence). Trimming shortened V by 5 bases and J by 0 bases, and 25 bases separated the two germline ends. This CDR3 has 19 amino acids. CDR3 sequence: CASSSRTSAGLTSNYGYTF. As DNA, the CDR3 is TGTGCCAGTAGTTCCAGGACATCCGCTGGGCTAACTTCTAACTATGGCTACACCTTC. Full variable domain (remainder filled in from reference TRBV19 and TRBJ1-2): DGGITQSPKYLFRKEGQNVTLSCEQNLNHDAMYWYRQDPGQGLRLIYYSQIVNDFQKGDIAEGYSVSREKKESFPLTVTSAQKNPTAFYLCASSSRTSAGLTSNYGYTFGSGTRLTVV.